This note documents a single TCR beta chain sequence. Germline V gene lookup returns CDR1 LNHDA and CDR2 SQIVND (reference sequence). With V trimmed by 6 bases and J by 2 bases, 15 bases remained unmatched. The CDR3 covers 18 residues. These data originate in a study of blood T cell repertoires in COVID-19. For the study at large: The United States, Italy and Spain provided the acute and convalescent COVID-19 samples. T cells, B-cell-depleted T cells, or PBMCs provided the cDNA or gDNA that served as material.

Source study methods: Amplifying reference gene primers gave estimates of nucleated cell counts. Only in-frame clones appear in the TCRdb table, and some are missing; sequencing was by immunoSEQ multiplex PCR. The D gene and trimming were derived from the DNA, and the V and J assignments and clone size from that table. The sample includes 200,000 to 300,000 clones, around 87% of them seen just once. Sequences were obtained from peripheral blood. The TCR was taken from a woman in her 50s with acute or convalescent COVID-19. J is TRBJ2-5 and V is TRBV19; 10 nucleotides match TRBD1. The CDR3 sequence: CASSTGDRGRVFQETQYF. The DNA for the CDR3 is TGTGCCAGTAGCACGGGGGACAGGGGACGGGTTTTTCAAGAGACCCAGTACTTC. Combining the CDR3 with reference TRBV19 and TRBJ2-5 gives the whole variable domain DGGITQSPKYLFRKEGQNVTLSCEQNLNHDAMYWYRQDPGQGLRLIYYSQIVNDFQKGDIAEGYSVSREKKESFPLTVTSAQKNPTAFYLCASSTGDRGRVFQETQYFGPGTRLLVL.